Listed here are 32 T cell receptor beta chains from one sample, sequenced in a study of blood T cells in healthy people across ages (dated by TCRdb to about 2015). Library preparation employed 5' RACE. The sample was run on an Illumina HiSeq 2500. A second roughly 7 to 11 cycle PCR used a sample-barcoded 5' primer and a J-beta primer mix. TCRdb itself trimmed the public reads at Q25 with fastp, ran MiXCR and retained productive beta chains. Entries are consolidated by CDR3 protein sequence, retaining the most common genes and DNA. For this sample there are roughly 1.5 million distinct CDR3 sequences; under 55% appear just once. The ten top clones hold around 4% of the sample. The sample taken for sequencing was blood. These receptors were collected from a woman under 30 in good health.

This rearrangement joins TRBV18 to TRBJ2-6; the D call may be TRBD1 or TRBD2 (5 bases each). With 2 bases removed from V and 4 bases from J, the gap between germline ends came to 18 bases. This CDR3 spans 18 amino acids. Per the germline V gene, CDR1 is KGHSH and CDR2 is LQKENI. The CDR3 is CASSPLGVFGSGANVLTF. The CDR3 DNA is TGTGCCAGCTCACCATTGGGGGTTTTCGGTTCCGGGGCCAACGTCCTGACTTTC.

This clonotype appeared once. The chain recombines TRBV7-3 with TRBJ2-3; 7 nucleotides agree with TRBD2. Germline values: CDR1 SGHTA, CDR2 FQGTGA. Unmatched junction bases numbered 5, after V lost 6 bases and J lost 2 bases. CDR3 length equals 14 residues. In DNA form, the CDR3 reads TGTGCCAGCAGACCGGGGACTAACACAGATACGCAGTATTTT. Encoded protein: CASRPGTNTDTQYF. Supplemented by reference TRBV7-3 and TRBJ2-3, the full variable domain reads GAGVSQTPSNKVTEKGKYVELRCDPISGHTALYWYRQSLGQGPEFLIYFQGTGAADDSGLPNDRFFAVRPEGSVSTLKIQRTERGDSAVYLCASRPGTNTDTQYFGPGTRLTVL.

This chain links TRBV5-1 with TRBJ2-1, with D possibly being TRBD2 (6 bases). CDR1 is SGHRS and CDR2 is YFSETQ in the germline V gene. This CDR3 comprises 13 residues. V was trimmed by 5 bases and J by 9 bases, leaving 15 bases between them. Here the CDR3 reads CASRPTRIGEQFF. DNA for the CDR3: TGCGCCAGCAGGCCGACTAGAATTGGTGAGCAGTTCTTC.

The chain recombines TRBV27 with TRBJ2-3; D call uncertain. There are 15 residues in the CDR3. V gave up 5 bases and J gave up 1 base, with 13 bases separating them. Germline-derived CDR1 and CDR2 are MNHEY and SMNVEV (reference sequence). The CDR3 DNA is TGTGCCAGCAGTCTCCTCTTTACCCGCACAGATACGCAGTATTTT. This sequence encodes CASSLLFTRTDTQYF.

V is TRBV14 and J is TRBJ2-1; D is possibly TRBD1 (6 bases). V lost 0 bases, J lost 9 bases, and 12 bases lay in between. The V gene's germline CDR1 is SGHDN and CDR2 FVKESK. There are 14 residues in the CDR3. The CDR3 is CASSQDPGVGEQFF. The CDR3 DNA reads as TGTGCCAGCAGCCAAGACCCAGGGGTGGGTGAGCAGTTCTTC.

This clonotype was seen a handful of times. This CDR3 is CASSLPGVVNEQYF. Written as DNA, the CDR3 is TGTGCCAGCAGCTTACCGGGAGTGGTCAATGAGCAGTACTTC. This chain joins TRBV7-3 and TRBJ2-7, with a possible D match to TRBD2 (6 bases). Trimming cost V 2 bases and J 7 bases, with 15 bases left between them. Germline V gene data show CDR1 as SGHTA and CDR2 as FQGTGA. The CDR3 runs 14 residues.

This clonotype was detected many times. The J gene is TRBJ2-7, the V gene TRBV29-1; 10 bases agree with TRBD1. Germline V gene data show CDR1 as SQVTM and CDR2 as ANQGSEA. V lost 6 bases to trimming and J lost 3 bases; unmatched junction nucleotides: 5. This CDR3 spans 13 amino acids. The CDR3 DNA follows: TGCAGCGTCGAACGGGACAGGGGCTACGAGCAGTACTTC. This sequence encodes CSVERDRGYEQYF.

This chain connects TRBV27 to TRBJ2-3; possible D gene TRBD2, 7 bases. The V end lost 5 bases, the J end lost 4 bases, and 19 bases lay between the germline ends. Germline CDR1 MNHEY, CDR2 SMNVEV (reference sequence). The CDR3 covers 16 residues. The DNA of the CDR3 is TGTGCCAGCAGTCTCATAGGGGGGGGGCTTGCAGATACGCAGTATTTT. Its protein product is CASSLIGGGLADTQYF.

As to this clonotype: At one end, the junction sequence differs from germline, possibly due to a read error. This rearrangement joins TRBV9 to TRBJ2-1, with TRBD2 identical over 10 bases. The CDR3 totals 15 residues. CDR1 is SGDLS and CDR2 is YYNGEE in the germline V gene. In nucleotides, the CDR3 is TGTGCCAGCAGCGCGAGCGGGAGGGTGATCAATGGGCAGTTCTTC. It yields the protein CASSASGRVINGQFF.

The V gene is TRBV5-1, the J gene TRBJ2-2; unclear D gene. The V gene's germline CDR1 is SGHRS and CDR2 YFSETQ. The CDR3 contains 14 residues. V dropped 3 bases and J dropped 7 bases, with 13 bases sitting between them. The CDR3 DNA sequence: TGCGCCAGCAGCTACTATCGGAAAATCGGGGAGCTGTTTTTT. Amino acids: CASSYYRKIGELFF. Together with reference TRBV5-1 and TRBJ2-2, the CDR3 gives the full variable domain: KAGVTQTPRYLIKTRGQQVTLSCSPISGHRSVSWYQQTPGQGLQFLFEYFSETQRNKGNFPGRFSGRQFSNSRSEMNVSTLELGDSALYLCASSYYRKIGELFFGEGSRLTVL.

The V call is TRBV7-2, the J call TRBJ2-4, with a possible D match to TRBD2 (6 bases). V was shortened by 2 bases and J by 3 bases, with 11 bases between the two germline ends. The CDR3 sequence is 15 residues long. Germline CDR1 SGHTA, CDR2 FQGNSA. CDR3 nucleotide sequence: TGTGCCAGCAGCTTAATTAGCGGCTACAAAAACATTCAGTACTTC. It is translated as CASSLISGYKNIQYF.

This clonotype was picked up a small number of times. This chain connects TRBV27 to TRBJ2-1, with TRBD1 identical over 9 bases. Trimming took 5 bases from V and 7 from J; bases not matched to a gene: 12. The length of the CDR3 is 16 residues. The V gene's germline CDR1 is MNHEY and CDR2 SMNVEV (reference sequence). The CDR3 sequence is CASSPLGGQGGNEQFF. The DNA for the CDR3 is TGTGCCAGCAGTCCCTTGGGGGGACAGGGAGGAAATGAGCAGTTCTTC.

The gene calls are TRBV7-2 and TRBJ1-2, with D perhaps TRBD1 (6 bases). The CDR3 runs 13 residues. The germline V gene has CDR1 SGHTA and CDR2 FQGNSA. With 1 base removed from V and 7 bases from J, the gap between germline ends came to 10 bases. This CDR3 is CASSLDQGFGYTF. In DNA, the CDR3 is TGTGCCAGCAGCTTAGACCAGGGGTTTGGCTACACCTTC.

The chain links TRBV6-7 to TRBJ2-2, with D tentatively TRBD1 or TRBD2 (5 bases each). TRBV6-7 is marked as an open reading frame, function uncertain. The CDR3 has 15 residues. V was trimmed by 2 bases and J by 5 bases, leaving 12 bases between them. Written as DNA, the CDR3 is TGTGCCAGCAGTTACCTGGGACGGTTGACCGGGGAGCTGTTTTTT. Its protein is CASSYLGRLTGELFF.

The chain links TRBV29-1 to TRBJ2-3, with D unclear. V lost 3 bases and J 3 bases, leaving 10 bases between the germline ends. Looked up from germline, CDR1 is SQVTM and CDR2 is ANQGSEA. This CDR3 spans 13 amino acids. The CDR3 protein is CSVDPVGTDTQYF. The CDR3 DNA follows: TGCAGCGTTGATCCAGTAGGTACAGATACGCAGTATTTT.

The J gene is TRBJ1-5, the V gene TRBV4-2, with 9 positions matching TRBD1. This CDR3 comprises 15 residues. The ends lost 1 base at V and 4 bases at J; junction bases unmatched: 2. Looked up from germline, CDR1 is LGHNA and CDR2 is YNFKEQ. For the CDR3, the DNA is TGTGCCAGCAGCCAAGGGACAGGGGAAAATCAGCCCCAGCATTTT. It yields the protein CASSQGTGENQPQHF.

The chain uses TRBV6-1 and TRBJ2-5; 7 bases agree with TRBD2. CDR3 length: 14 amino acids. V was clipped by 9 bases and J by 0 bases; unmatched bases: 7. Germline V gene lookup returns CDR1 MNHNS and CDR2 SASEGT. This chain's CDR3 is CASARGYNQETQYF. The CDR3 DNA reads as TGTGCCAGTGCGCGGGGGTATAACCAAGAGACCCAGTACTTC.

This rearrangement joins TRBV6-2 or TRBV6-3 to TRBJ2-1; TRBD2 agrees at 7 bases. V shed 7 bases and J 4 bases; nucleotides not matched to a gene: 10. The germline gives CDR1 MNHEY, CDR2 SVGEGT. The CDR3 sequence is 15 residues long. The CDR3 reads CASTQLGTTYNEQFF. CDR3 bases: TGTGCCAGCACCCAGTTGGGGACTACTTACAATGAGCAGTTCTTC.

The V call is TRBV7-2, the J call TRBJ2-5, with 7 bases that match TRBD2. The ends lost 2 bases at V and 5 bases at J; junction bases unmatched: 8. This CDR3 contains 15 residues. Germline V lookup: CDR1 SGHTA, CDR2 FQGNSA. The chain's CDR3 is CASSLRREKVETQYF. For the CDR3, the DNA is TGTGCCAGCAGCTTAAGGCGGGAGAAAGTGGAGACCCAGTACTTC.

The chain joins TRBV2 to TRBJ2-1, with 8 nucleotides matching TRBD2. This CDR3 has 17 residues. The V gene end was trimmed by 7 bases and the J gene end by 2 bases; junction bases not matched to a gene: 13. Germline loops: CDR1 SNHLY, CDR2 FYNNEI. This chain's CDR3 is CASIPLVGAGAYNEQFF. CDR3 coding DNA: TGTGCCAGCATCCCACTTGTCGGAGCGGGGGCCTACAATGAGCAGTTCTTC.

This chain joins TRBV7-9 and TRBJ2-7, with D hard to call. Germline V lookup: CDR1 SEHNR, CDR2 FQNEAQ (reference sequence). Trimming removed 5 bases from V and 3 bases from J, with 11 bases in between. The CDR3 loop spans 13 amino acids. CDR3: CASSRPLRYEQYF. The CDR3 DNA reads as TGTGCCAGCAGCCGGCCCCTCCGCTACGAGCAGTACTTC.

This clonotype was detected once. This rearrangement joins TRBV29-1 to TRBJ1-1; perhaps TRBD1 as D (5 bases). Trimming cost V 4 bases and J 6 bases, with 12 bases left between them. The CDR3 runs to 12 residues. CDR1 and CDR2 from the germline V gene are SQVTM and ANQGSEA. In DNA form, the CDR3 reads TGCAGCGTTGTGGGTTGGGGGTCTGAAGCTTTCTTT. Translated: CSVVGWGSEAFF.

The CDR3: CASSFTNTYNEQFF. The CDR3 bases are TGCGCCAGCAGTTTTACCAATACCTACAATGAGCAGTTCTTC. This chain connects TRBV5-1 to TRBJ2-1; D is undetermined. The V end was cut by 5 bases, the J end by 2 bases, with 11 bases between. CDR3 size: 14 residues. CDR1 and CDR2 from the germline V gene are SGHRS and YFSETQ.

This rearrangement joins TRBV28 to TRBJ2-5; D not certain. The V end was cut by 3 bases, the J end by 11 bases, with 19 bases between. Per germline, CDR1 MDHEN and CDR2 SYDVKM. The CDR3 spans 14 residues. CDR3 sequence: CASSLRIGPDEQYF. The CDR3 region has the DNA TGTGCCAGCAGTTTGAGGATCGGACCCGATGAGCAGTACTTC. The whole variable domain, remainder taken from reference TRBV28 and TRBJ2-5, is DVKVTQSSRYLVKRTGEKVFLECVQDMDHENMFWYRQDPGLGLRLIYFSYDVKMKEKGDIPEGYSVSREKKERFSLILESASTNQTSMYLCASSLRIGPDEQYFGPGTRLLVL.

Ten or more counts support this clonotype. The gene calls are TRBV4-1 and TRBJ1-2; 10 bases agree with TRBD1. V dropped 4 bases and J dropped 4; count of bases not matched to a gene: 3. This CDR3 contains 14 residues. The germline V gene has CDR1 MGHRA and CDR2 YSYEKL. As DNA, the CDR3 is TGCGCCAGCAGCCCTTGGACAGGGGGCTATGGCTACACCTTC. Protein sequence: CASSPWTGGYGYTF.

This clonotype was recorded once. This clone may be a read error of a much larger clone one base away. This chain connects TRBV7-2 to TRBJ2-5; 7 bases fit TRBD1. The end of the DNA fits TRBJ2-7 better, so the J call may be wrong. The CDR3 contains 12 residues. Germline V gene sequence: CDR1 SGHTA, CDR2 FQGNSA. The CDR3 spells CASSTDRDEQYF. CDR3 nucleotide sequence: TGTGCCAGCAGCACCGACAGGGACGAGCAGTACTTC.

This chain links TRBV27 with TRBJ2-3; 7 bases agree with TRBD1. There are 14 residues in the CDR3. The trim removed 5 bases at V and 8 bases at J, leaving 10 bases unmatched. Germline V CDR1 and CDR2: MNHEY, SMNVEV (reference sequence). CDR3 sequence reads: CASSRGTALGTQYF. DNA for the CDR3: TGTGCCAGCAGTAGGGGGACAGCTCTCGGTACGCAGTATTTT.

The sample holds a few counts of this clonotype. The chain employs TRBV18 and TRBJ2-7, with TRBD2 matching 10 bases. The J segment lost 6 bases and the V segment lost 5 bases, leaving 4 bases of the junction unmatched. Germline V lookup: CDR1 KGHSH, CDR2 LQKENI. The CDR3 contains 13 residues. The CDR3 nucleotides are TGTGCCAGCTCAAGTAGCGGGGGGACCGAGCAGTACTTC. It yields the protein CASSSSGGTEQYF.

This clonotype was picked up a small number of times. V usage is TRBV7-2 and J usage is TRBJ2-5; 7 nucleotides line up with TRBD1. The CDR3 is 17 residues long. V trimming: 1 base; J trimming: 2 bases; junction bases outside the gene matches: 10. Germline CDR1 reads SGHTA; CDR2 reads FQGNSA. The CDR3: CASSLGAVTGNQETQYF. The CDR3 nucleotides read TGTGCCAGCAGCTTAGGGGCCGTGACAGGGAATCAAGAGACCCAGTACTTC.

This chain joins TRBV3-1 and TRBJ2-1; the match to TRBD2 covers 8 bases. The CDR3 contains 13 residues. The V and J ends lost 3 bases and 7 bases, in that order; junction bases with no gene match: 2. In germline, CDR1 is LGHDT, CDR2 YNNKEL (reference sequence). This CDR3 reads CASSHGLANEQFF. In nucleotides, the CDR3 is TGTGCCAGCAGCCACGGACTAGCTAATGAGCAGTTCTTC.

V and J are TRBV6-6 and TRBJ1-2; 7 nucleotides match TRBD1. Trimming cost V 3 bases and J 7 bases; bases outside gene matches: 8. The CDR3 runs to 14 residues. CDR1 is MNHNY, CDR2 SVGAGI, per germline (reference sequence). Written as DNA, the CDR3 is TGTGCCAGCAGTTATAGGGGGCGCGTGGTTGGCTACACCTTC. Its protein is CASSYRGRVVGYTF.

The V gene is TRBV7-8, the J gene TRBJ1-4; D is ambiguous. The V and J ends lost 2 bases and 2 bases respectively, with 9 bases between them. The germline V gene encodes CDR1 SGHVS and CDR2 FQNEAQ. The CDR3 is made up of 15 amino acids. CDR3 sequence: CASSLQRVTNEKLFF. The CDR3 coding sequence is TGTGCCAGCAGCTTACAGAGGGTCACTAATGAAAAACTGTTTTTT.